A selection of T cell receptor beta chains follows, all from one sample in a study of cytomegalovirus exposure and HLA in healthy donors. Using immunoSEQ multiplex PCR, the repertoire was profiled, and TCRdb retains in-frame clones only, with some absent. The sample comprises under 150,000 clones, around 80% of which are singletons, and around 4.5% rests with the top ten. Sequenced material: PBMCs. The source is a man aged 30-40 years in good health and CMV-seropositive. Each CDR3 is given with its conserved first and last residue. A D gene is named only where the DNA matches it firmly. The size entry is marked missing in some rows and otherwise reads once, few, many or a size class.

>TRBV7-3|12|.|TRBJ2-2|.
TGTGCCAGCTTCCGTAACACCGGGGAGCTGTTTTTT
CASFRNTGELFF
>TRBV7-6|19|.|TRBJ2-3|TRBD2
TGTGCCAGCAGCTTAGATAGCCCCGGACTAGCGGGAGATGAGGATACGCAGTATTTT
CASSLDSPGLAGDEDTQYF
>TRBV27|16|.|TRBJ2-5|TRBD1
TGTGCCAGCAGTTTTCTGGGACAGGGCAACCAAGAGACCCAGTACTTC
CASSFLGQGNQETQYF
>TRBV4-3|14|.|TRBJ1-4|TRBD1
TGCGCCAGCAGCCGCGGACAGGGGAGTGAAAAACTGTTTTTT
CASSRGQGSEKLFF
>TRBV18|18|.|TRBJ1-3|TRBD1
TGTGCCAGCTCACCTGGGACAGGGGGTCCCTACTCTGGAAACACCATATATTTT
CASSPGTGGPYSGNTIYF
>TRBV9|19|once|TRBJ2-3|TRBD2
TGTGCCAGCAGCGTATTCCCCGTTCGGGAAGCGGGGTTGGCAGATACGCAGTATTTT
CASSVFPVREAGLADTQYF
>TRBV29-1|14|.|TRBJ2-7|TRBD2
TGCAGCGTTAGCGGGACTGTACCCGCCTACGAGCAGTACTTC
CSVSGTVPAYEQYF
>TRBV7-8|15|.|TRBJ1-4|.
TGTGCCAGCAGCTTAGTTAGGGACACGGATGAAAAACTGTTTTTT
CASSLVRDTDEKLFF
>TRBV5-1|14|once|TRBJ2-2|.
TGCGCCAGCAGCTTGGTAGCGAACACCGGGGAGCTGTTTTTT
CASSLVANTGELFF
>TRBV4-3|15|.|TRBJ2-1|.
TGCGCCAGCAGCCAAGAAGTGGCGGGGCTGGGTCGCCCGTTCTTC
CASSQEVAGLGRPFF
>TRBV5-5|16|.|TRBJ1-2|TRBD1
TGTGCCAGCAGCTCGGACAGGAGGCGGACAAACTATGGCTACACCTTC
CASSSDRRRTNYGYTF
>TRBV7-3|16|.|TRBJ2-2|.
TGTGCCAGCAGCTTAAGTATTGATAGATCAGGCGGGGAGCTGTTTTTT
CASSLSIDRSGGELFF
>TRBV6-4|14|few|TRBJ2-6|.
TGTGCCAGCAGTGACGGGTCTGGGGCCAACGGCCTGACTTTC
CASSDGSGANGLTF
>TRBV11-3|17|.|TRBJ2-3|.
TGTGCCAGCAGCTTCGGAGTGGGGGGGGGCGTCGCAGATACGCAGTATTTT
CASSFGVGGGVADTQYF
>TRBV5-1|14|.|TRBJ1-4|.
TGCGCCAGCAGCTTGGGAGGGTTTGATGAAAAACTGTTTTTT
CASSLGGFDEKLFF
>TRBV5-1|14|.|TRBJ1-2|.
TGCGCCAGCAGCTTGCGGGGAACTAACTATGGCTACACCTTC
CASSLRGTNYGYTF
>TRBV19|10|.|TRBJ1-5|.
TGTGCCAGTAGTCAACAGCCCCAGCATTTT
CASSQQPQHF
>TRBV19|14|.|TRBJ1-1|.
TGTGCCAGTAACGCCCGGAGGGGGGGCCCTGAAGCTTTCTTT
CASNARRGGPEAFF
>TRBV19|17|.|TRBJ1-1|TRBD1
TGTGCCAGTAGTATGGGCCGGGACAGGGGGCGAAGGACTGAAGCTTTCTTT
CASSMGRDRGRRTEAFF
>TRBV29-1|15|few|TRBJ2-4|.
TGCAGCGCCTCGACTAGAGGTTATGTCGAAAACATTCAGTACTTC
CSASTRGYVENIQYF
>TRBV6-1|14|.|TRBJ1-3|.
TGTGCCGGGTCTAACAGCGGCCGGGGAAACACCATATATTTT
CAGSNSGRGNTIYF
>TRBV5-5|13|.|TRBJ1-2|.
TGTGCCAGCAGCTTGTTACAGGGAAGTGGCTACACCTTC
CASSLLQGSGYTF
>TRBV19|12|.|TRBJ1-2|.
TGTGCCAGCTCCCCTCGGACAGATGGCTACACCTTC
CASSPRTDGYTF
>TRBV19|18|few|TRBJ2-3|TRBD2
TGTGCCAGTAGTCCCCAGAGGACTAGCCCTACAGGCACAGATACGCAGTATTTT
CASSPQRTSPTGTDTQYF